Reported below is one T cell receptor beta chain. This sample is drawn from a study of PD-1 blockade in mismatch repair-deficient tumors. All patients were mismatch repair deficient, assessed by either PCR or immunohistochemistry. This table comes from immunoSEQ multiplex PCR, and its TCRdb copy is limited to in-frame clones, with some not included. The sample gives under 150,000 clones, 85% to 90% of which show up once; approximately 15% is in the top ten. Per the germline V gene, CDR1 is SGHAT and CDR2 is FQNNGV. The ends were cut back, 1 base at V and 1 base at J, with 15 bases in the middle. This CDR3 comprises 17 residues.

This chain links TRBV11-2 with TRBJ2-3; TRBD1 is a possible D gene (6 bases). The sample was peripheral blood, taken 44 weeks after starting pembrolizumab. This sequence originates from an adult with mismatch repair-deficient cancer. The CDR3 sequence is CASSLGPLGAGTDTQYF. The CDR3 bases are TGTGCCAGCAGCTTAGGGCCGTTGGGGGCGGGCACAGATACGCAGTATTTT.